This T cell receptor (beta chain) was retrieved from a study of cytomegalovirus exposure and HLA in healthy donors. The CDR3 is 14 residues long. V was trimmed by 2 bases and J by 4 bases, leaving 8 bases between them. Germline assignment: CDR1 SGHTA and CDR2 FQGNSA. A multiplex PCR was run with 60 Vbeta primers and 13 Jbeta primers. Assay: immunoSEQ multiplex PCR; the TCRdb copy retains only in-frame clones and omits some. Of about 170,000 clones in the sample, about 79% were seen once. On this clone itself: The sample has other DNA sequences that encode this CDR3 too.

The chain is built from TRBV7-2 and TRBJ2-2, with D possibly matching TRBD2 (5 bases). The sequenced material came from PBMCs. The receptor's source is a female donor in good health and CMV-seronegative. The CDR3 DNA is TGTGCCAGCAGCTTACGAGAGGGCACCGGGGAGCTGTTTTTT. Residues: CASSLREGTGELFF.